This TCR beta chain came from a study of cytomegalovirus exposure and HLA in healthy donors. Overall study results and limits: According to a later analysis, most TCR beta chains associated with CMV appeared HLA-restricted. Data from an earlier analysis indicated that most TCR beta V segments were productive either about 90% or about 30% of the time. Listed as cytomegalovirus-associated were 150 or so TCR beta chains. Several top significant clusters appeared, in a later analysis, to be linked to common viral pathogens.

Trimming removed 5 bases at V and 5 bases at J, with 8 bases between. Germline V gene data show CDR1 as SGHTA and CDR2 as FQGTGA. There are 12 residues in the CDR3. This PCR relied on a set of 60 Vbeta primers and 13 Jbeta primers. TCRdb's table, derived via immunoSEQ multiplex PCR, lists solely in-frame clones and lacks some. Among fewer than 130,000 clones listed, 55% to 65% were seen once. A word on this clone: The antigen is not known.

The sequence came from a man in his thirties or forties in good health and CMV-seropositive. Sample: PBMCs. V and J are TRBV7-3 and TRBJ2-3; possible D gene TRBD2, 6 bases. CDR3 DNA sequence: TGTGCCAGCAGCAAGACTAGAGATACGCAGTATTTT. Its protein is CASSKTRDTQYF.